These 29 T cell receptor beta chains came from one sample sequenced in a study of T cell responses to AZD1222 COVID-19 vaccine. This table comes from immunoSEQ multiplex PCR, and its TCRdb copy is limited to in-frame clones, with some not included. The table shows 200,000 to 250,000 clones, with 94% occurring only once. Sequencing was performed on peripheral blood, taken 28 days after the second dose of the MenACWY control vaccine. These receptors came from an adult who received the MenACWY meningococcal vaccine as a control.

Concerning this clone: This sample also contains other DNA sequences that code for the same CDR3. The rearrangement links TRBV7-9 to TRBJ1-5; D remains ambiguous. V lost 1 base, J lost 5 bases, and 3 bases lay in between. The CDR3 totals 12 residues. The germline V gene encodes CDR1 SEHNR and CDR2 FQNEAQ (reference sequence). CDR3 bases: TGTGCCAGCAGCTTAGGAGATCAGCCCCAGCATTTT. This codes for CASSLGDQPQHF.

The chain employs TRBV24-1 and TRBJ1-1; 8 bases map to TRBD1. The CDR3 sequence is 14 residues long. Per the germline V gene, CDR1 is KGHDR and CDR2 is SFDVKD. The J segment lost 1 base and the V segment lost 5 bases, leaving 2 bases of the junction unmatched. DNA for the CDR3: TGTGCCACCAGTGGTGACAGGGGGAACACTGAAGCTTTCTTT. Translating gives CATSGDRGNTEAFF.

The chain couples TRBV30 to TRBJ2-3, with D possibly TRBD2 on 5 matching bases. The germline V gene encodes CDR1 GTSNPN and CDR2 SVGIG (reference sequence). The CDR3 loop spans 14 amino acids. V shed 4 bases and J shed 4 bases, with 15 bases lying between them. The CDR3 sequence: CAWNGLGPPDTQYF. The CDR3 DNA is TGTGCCTGGAATGGACTCGGCCCCCCAGATACGCAGTATTTT. The full variable domain, rest sourced from reference TRBV30 and TRBJ2-3, is SQTIHQWPATLVQPVGSPLSLECTVEGTSNPNLYWYRQAAGRGLQLLFYSVGIGQISSEVPQNLSASRPQDRQFILSSKKLLLSDSGFYLCAWNGLGPPDTQYFGPGTRLTVL.

J is TRBJ2-1 and V is TRBV2, with D possibly TRBD2 on 7 matching bases. The CDR3 is 16 residues long. The V gene's germline CDR1 is SNHLY and CDR2 FYNNEI. Trimming removed 2 bases from V and 9 bases from J, with 20 bases in between. The DNA for the CDR3 is TGTGCCAGCAGTGAAAGCAAGGGGGGGTTTCAGGGTGAGCAGTTCTTC. Encoded protein: CASSESKGGFQGEQFF.

The V and J genes are TRBV10-3 and TRBJ1-2; 9 positions agree with TRBD1. The CDR3 is 12 amino acids. The germline gives CDR1 ENHRY, CDR2 SYGVKD. The junction had 4 bases not matched to a gene; V was cut back by 11 bases and J by 3 bases. CDR3 sequence: CAARQGDYGYTF. As DNA, the CDR3 is TGTGCCGCGCGACAGGGGGACTATGGCTACACCTTC.

The CDR3 DNA is TGTGCCAGCAGTTACGATGTGGCTTCAGCAACTAATGAAAAACTGTTTTTT. Protein product: CASSYDVASATNEKLFF. The chain couples TRBV6-2 or TRBV6-3 to TRBJ1-4; D is uncertain. Per germline, CDR1 MNHEY and CDR2 SVGEGT. The CDR3 spans 17 residues. V lost 2 bases and J 0 bases, leaving 13 bases between the germline ends.

V and J are TRBV6-5 and TRBJ2-5; 7 nucleotides match TRBD1. With V trimmed by 6 bases and J by 1 base, 2 bases remained unmatched. This CDR3 spans 13 amino acids. Germline CDR1 is MNHEY and CDR2 is SVGAGI. The CDR3 region is CASSGTAQETQYF. The CDR3 DNA reads as TGTGCCAGCAGCGGGACAGCCCAAGAGACCCAGTACTTC.

This clone has just a few counts. This rearrangement joins TRBV3-1 (or the pseudogene TRBV3-2) to TRBJ1-6; no reliable D call. Trimming left V 4 bases short and J 9 bases short, with 4 bases between. From germline, CDR1 is LGHDT and CDR2 YNNKEL (reference sequence). The CDR3 is made up of 11 amino acids. Here the CDR3 reads CASSRGSPLHF. In DNA form, the CDR3 reads TGTGCCAGCAGCCGGGGTTCACCCCTCCACTTT.

The chain links TRBV19 to TRBJ1-2; 9 bases map to TRBD1. The length of the CDR3 is 14 residues. With 4 bases clipped from V and 8 bases from J, the junction kept 8 bases outside the gene matches. Germline assignment: CDR1 LNHDA and CDR2 SQIVND (reference sequence). CDR3 amino acids: CASSTRDRALGYTF. Here the CDR3 DNA reads TGTGCCAGTAGTACCCGGGACAGGGCCTTGGGCTACACCTTC.

This clone was seen only once. This chain links TRBV5-4 with TRBJ1-6; D perhaps matches TRBD1 (6 bases). The CDR3 loop spans 12 amino acids. Trimming pared 3 bases from V and 9 bases from J, leaving 7 bases between. Germline V gene sequence: CDR1 SGHNT, CDR2 YYREEE (reference sequence). CDR3 sequence (DNA): TGTGCCAGCAGCTCGGACAGTTCACCCCTCCACTTT. Protein sequence: CASSSDSSPLHF.

The chain has TRBV7-9 and TRBJ1-1; no clear D gene. V was trimmed by 2 bases and J by 4 bases, leaving 14 bases between them. This CDR3 region has 15 residues. Germline V gene sequence: CDR1 SEHNR, CDR2 FQNEAQ (reference sequence). The CDR3 DNA reads as TGTGCCAGCAGCTTACCGGACGGGGTGGGCACTGAAGCTTTCTTT. Translated, it gives CASSLPDGVGTEAFF.

The chain carries TRBV12-2 and TRBJ1-5. TRBV12-2 is assigned pseudogene status. The CDR3 length is 16 residues. The DNA for the CDR3 is TGTGCAAGTCGCTTAGTAGGGGCGGAGGAAGGTCAGCCCCAGCATTTT. Protein sequence: CASRLVGAEEGQPQHF.

The CDR3 region is CASSLRGQGLYGYTF. DNA for the CDR3: TGTGCCAGCAGCTTGAGAGGACAGGGCCTCTATGGCTACACCTTC. The chain employs TRBV5-5 and TRBJ1-2; 8 bases line up with TRBD1. The CDR3 is 15 residues long. Germline CDR1 SGHKS, CDR2 YYEKEE (reference sequence). J gave up 4 bases and V 1 base, and 6 bases lay outside the gene matches.

CDR3 amino acids: CASSQGEGVGETQYF. In DNA, the CDR3 is TGCGCCAGCAGCCAAGGGGAAGGGGTAGGGGAGACCCAGTACTTC. This sequence joins TRBV4-1 and TRBJ2-5; weak D call: TRBD1 (5 bases). The germline V and J ends were trimmed by 1 base and 5 bases, with 14 bases remaining between them. The CDR3 has 15 amino acids. CDR1 and CDR2 (germline): MGHRA, YSYEKL.

The J gene is TRBJ1-4, the V gene TRBV7-2; D remains ambiguous. CDR3 size: 14 residues. With 5 bases removed from V and 4 bases from J, the gap between germline ends came to 11 bases. Germline values: CDR1 SGHTA, CDR2 FQGNSA. The CDR3 here is CASSPTAINEKLFF. As DNA, the CDR3 is TGTGCCAGCAGCCCGACCGCGATTAATGAAAAACTGTTTTTT.

This chain links TRBV7-2 with TRBJ2-3; 8 bases match TRBD2. The CDR3 has 14 residues. CDR1 and CDR2 (germline): SGHTA, FQGNSA. J was trimmed by 4 bases and V by 3 bases; bases with no gene match: 3. The CDR3 loop is CASSLISGADTQYF. For the CDR3, the DNA is TGTGCCAGCAGCTTGATTAGCGGGGCAGATACGCAGTATTTT.

CDR3 protein: CATSRDLLSGGDKETQYF. CDR3 nucleotides: TGTGCCACCAGCAGAGATCTCCTTAGCGGGGGGGATAAAGAGACCCAGTACTTC. This rearrangement joins TRBV15 to TRBJ2-5, with 11 bases fitting TRBD2. There are 18 residues in the CDR3. Germline assignment: CDR1 LNHNV and CDR2 YYDKDF (reference sequence). The J segment lost 3 bases and the V segment lost 0 bases, leaving 9 bases of the junction unmatched.

The CDR3, as DNA: TGTGCCAGCAGCTTTCCCAATTCACCCCTCCACTTT. Protein product: CASSFPNSPLHF. The chain is built from TRBV5-4 and TRBJ1-6, with D hard to call. Trimming left V 2 bases short and J 7 bases short, with 4 bases between. The CDR3 consists of 12 residues. CDR1 is SGHNT and CDR2 is YYREEE in the germline V gene (reference sequence).

This chain connects TRBV10-3 to TRBJ1-1, with D maybe TRBD1 (6 bases). CDR3 length equals 14 residues. Germline CDR1 ENHRY, CDR2 SYGVKD. V gave up 0 bases and J gave up 4 bases, with 9 bases separating them. CDR3 sequence: CAISESRGPTEAFF. The CDR3 region has the DNA TGTGCCATCAGTGAGTCCAGGGGCCCCACTGAAGCTTTCTTT.

The rearrangement joins TRBV5-1 to TRBJ2-2, with 14 bases that match TRBD2. Per the germline V gene, CDR1 is SGHRS and CDR2 is YFSETQ. Trimming cost V 4 bases and J 4 bases; bases outside gene matches: 6. This CDR3 comprises 17 residues. The CDR3 coding sequence is TGCGCCAGCAGCCATGGGACTAGCGGGAGAAGCACCGGGGAGCTGTTTTTT. Protein product: CASSHGTSGRSTGELFF. The full variable domain, rest sourced from reference TRBV5-1 and TRBJ2-2, is KAGVTQTPRYLIKTRGQQVTLSCSPISGHRSVSWYQQTPGQGLQFLFEYFSETQRNKGNFPGRFSGRQFSNSRSEMNVSTLELGDSALYLCASSHGTSGRSTGELFFGEGSRLTVL.

The chain is built from TRBV6-5 and TRBJ2-3, with 8 bases that match TRBD2. The germline CDR1 and CDR2 sequences are MNHEY and SVGAGI. V shed 0 bases and J 6 bases; nucleotides not matched to a gene: 2. The CDR3 totals 14 residues. CDR3 sequence (DNA): TGTGCCAGCAGTTACTCCGGGAGGGCCGATACGCAGTATTTT. It translates to CASSYSGRADTQYF.

This chain joins TRBV28 and TRBJ1-2; 9 nucleotides match TRBD1. The CDR3 is made up of 14 amino acids. The V gene's germline CDR1 is MDHEN and CDR2 SYDVKM. J gave up 12 bases and V 4 bases, and 12 bases lay outside the gene matches. Written as DNA, the CDR3 is TGTGCCAGCAGTTCCCTCCGGGACAGGGTGTACCACACCTTC. It encodes CASSSLRDRVYHTF.

Only a few counts were recorded for this clone. The rearrangement links TRBV15 to TRBJ2-7; D not certain. The CDR3 extends over 15 amino acids. CDR1 and CDR2 (germline): LNHNV, YYDKDF (reference sequence). V shed 1 base and J shed 0 bases, with 10 bases lying between them. CDR3 region: CATSRGTESSYEQYF. CDR3 coding DNA: TGTGCCACCAGCAGAGGGACGGAAAGCTCCTACGAGCAGTACTTC.

This chain connects TRBV4-3 to TRBJ2-2, with D perhaps matching TRBD1 (6 bases). Germline loops: CDR1 LGHNA, CDR2 YSLEER. Trimming removed 1 base from V and 6 bases from J, with 12 bases in between. The CDR3 has 15 residues. As DNA, the CDR3 is TGCGCCAGCAGCCAAGGTGGGGGCGCGGCCGGGGAGCTGTTTTTT. It yields the protein CASSQGGGAAGELFF.

The chain is built from TRBV3-1 (or the pseudogene TRBV3-2) and TRBJ2-1; D is possibly TRBD1 (6 bases). This CDR3 spans 16 amino acids. V lost 5 bases, J lost 8 bases, and 22 bases lay in between. Germline CDR1 reads LGHDT; CDR2 reads YNNKEL (reference sequence). DNA for the CDR3: TGTGCCAGCAGCTATTTCTCCTCTTCAGGGGAAGATGAGCAGTTCTTC. Protein product: CASSYFSSSGEDEQFF.

This clone was recorded once. The genes are TRBV7-2 and TRBJ2-7, with TRBD1 as a possible D gene (5 bases). Trimming removed 1 base from V and 3 bases from J, with 10 bases in between. This CDR3 has 14 amino acids. Germline CDR1 is SGHTA and CDR2 is FQGNSA. This chain's CDR3 is CASSLVTTGYEQYF. For the CDR3, the DNA is TGTGCCAGCAGCTTAGTAACCACAGGCTACGAGCAGTACTTC.

The genes are TRBV3-1 (or the pseudogene TRBV3-2) and TRBJ2-7, with D perhaps matching TRBD1 (5 bases). Germline lookup yields CDR1 LGHDT and CDR2 YNNKEL (reference sequence). Trimming stripped 0 bases from V and 4 bases from J, with 7 bases between. CDR3 length: 13 residues. This CDR3 is CASSQDKGYEQYF. The CDR3, as DNA: TGTGCCAGCAGCCAAGACAAGGGGTACGAGCAGTACTTC.

The V gene is TRBV19, the J gene TRBJ1-4; D is unclear. The CDR3 totals 14 residues. The V end was cut by 7 bases, the J end by 2 bases, with 11 bases between. Germline V gene lookup returns CDR1 LNHDA and CDR2 SQIVND (reference sequence). The CDR3 region has the DNA TGTGCCAGTAATGGCCCGGCGACTAATGAAAAACTGTTTTTT. The encoded protein is CASNGPATNEKLFF.

The chain combines TRBV7-9 with TRBJ2-1, with D unclear. V dropped 5 bases and J dropped 9 bases, with 17 bases sitting between them. The CDR3 covers 14 residues. The V gene's germline CDR1 is SEHNR and CDR2 FQNEAQ (reference sequence). The CDR3 DNA reads TGTGCCAGCAGCCCCTCGTGGATAGCCGGTGAGCAGTTCTTC. Protein sequence: CASSPSWIAGEQFF. Filled out from reference TRBV7-9 and TRBJ2-1, the complete variable domain reads DTGVSQNPRHKITKRGQNVTFRCDPISEHNRLYWYRQTLGQGPEFLTYFQNEAQLEKSRLLSDRFSAERPKGSFSTLEIQRTEQGDSAMYLCASSPSWIAGEQFFGPGTRLTVL.